The source of this TCR beta chain is a study of cytomegalovirus exposure and HLA in healthy donors. Whole-study context: Drawn from HLA-typed donors, around 85 million unique TCRs were held in an early data release. Study-wide results and caveats: Solely CMV serostatus was available to characterize immune exposure.

A few counts support this clone. Its antigen remains unidentified. 13 Jbeta primers and 60 Vbeta primers were used for the PCR. Clones were sequenced by immunoSEQ multiplex PCR, and TCRdb holds only the in-frame ones, with some missing. The sample lists roughly 200,000 clones; over 65% were seen once. The V and J ends lost 0 bases and 8 bases respectively, with 10 bases between them. Germline V gene data show CDR1 as MNHEY and CDR2 as SVGAGI. CDR3 length equals 13 residues. This chain joins TRBV6-5 and TRBJ1-2; D may be TRBD1 (5 bases). Sequencing was done on a sample of PBMCs. This sequence originates from a man aged 55 to 69 in good health and CMV-seronegative. DNA for the CDR3: TGTGCCAGCAGTTACTCGGCAGGGCTGGGCTACACCTTC. It yields the protein CASSYSAGLGYTF.